This T cell receptor beta chain was profiled in a study of CXCR3-negative and CXCR3-positive naive CD8 T cells. The CDR3 consists of 14 residues. CDR1 is SEHNR and CDR2 is FQNEAQ in the germline V gene (reference sequence). The CD45RO-CCR7+CD27+CD95- phenotype denoted naive CD8+ T cells. Broader study findings: Comparison of naive cells showed more hydrophobic TRB CDR3s in CXCR3-positive than in CXCR3-negative naive cells.

The TRB cDNA libraries were prepared by 5' RACE with UMI labels. TCRdb re-analyzed the 5' RACE reads; it lists each CDR3 protein once, without DNA. The repertoire table contains over 70,000 distinct CDR3 sequences. To note about this clonotype: The target antigen is unknown.

Sample: naive CXCR3+ CD8+ T cells from blood. The subset here: CD45RO-CCR7+CD27+CD95- naive CD8+ T cells expressing CXCR3 (TNR3+). The sequence was obtained from a human donor in good health. Some clones in this sample may be carry-over from other donors' samples. V gene TRBV7-9 combines with J gene TRBJ2-1. The CDR3 reads CASTPGGVYNEQFF.